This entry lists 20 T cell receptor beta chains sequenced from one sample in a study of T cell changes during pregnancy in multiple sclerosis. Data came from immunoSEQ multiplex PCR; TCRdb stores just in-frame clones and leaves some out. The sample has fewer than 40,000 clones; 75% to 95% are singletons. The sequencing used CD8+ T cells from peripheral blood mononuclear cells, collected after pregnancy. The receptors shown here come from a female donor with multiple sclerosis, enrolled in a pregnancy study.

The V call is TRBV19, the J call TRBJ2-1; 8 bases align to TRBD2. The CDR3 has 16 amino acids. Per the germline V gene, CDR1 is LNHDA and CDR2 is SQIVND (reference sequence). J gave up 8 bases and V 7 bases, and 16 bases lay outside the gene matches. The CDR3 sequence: CASKRSAGALADEQFF. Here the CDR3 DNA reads TGTGCCAGTAAAAGGTCAGCGGGAGCATTGGCCGATGAGCAGTTCTTC.

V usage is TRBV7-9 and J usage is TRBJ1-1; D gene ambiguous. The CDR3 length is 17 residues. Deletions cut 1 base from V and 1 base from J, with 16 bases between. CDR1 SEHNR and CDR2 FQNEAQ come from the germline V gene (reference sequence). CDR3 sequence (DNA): TGTGCCAGCAGCTTAGTATCCTTTGAAGAGGGGAACACTGAAGCTTTCTTT. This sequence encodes CASSLVSFEEGNTEAFF.

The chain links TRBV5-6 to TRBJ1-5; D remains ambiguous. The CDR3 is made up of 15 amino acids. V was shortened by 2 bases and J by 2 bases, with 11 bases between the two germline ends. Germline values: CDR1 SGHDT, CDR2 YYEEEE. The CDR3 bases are TGTGCCAGCAGCTTCAATCAGGCCCGCAATCAGCCCCAGCATTTT. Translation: CASSFNQARNQPQHF.

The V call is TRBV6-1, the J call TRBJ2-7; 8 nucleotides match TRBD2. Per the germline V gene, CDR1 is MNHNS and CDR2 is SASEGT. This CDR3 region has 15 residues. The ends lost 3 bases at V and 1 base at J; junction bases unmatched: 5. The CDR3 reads CASSELLADSYEQYF. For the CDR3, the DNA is TGTGCCAGCAGTGAGCTACTAGCGGATTCCTACGAGCAGTACTTC.

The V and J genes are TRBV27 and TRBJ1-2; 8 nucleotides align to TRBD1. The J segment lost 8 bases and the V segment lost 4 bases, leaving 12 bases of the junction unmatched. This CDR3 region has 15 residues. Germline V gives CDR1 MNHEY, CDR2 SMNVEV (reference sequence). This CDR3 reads CASSWSPTGVWGYTF. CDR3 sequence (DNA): TGTGCCAGCAGTTGGTCCCCGACAGGGGTTTGGGGCTACACCTTC.

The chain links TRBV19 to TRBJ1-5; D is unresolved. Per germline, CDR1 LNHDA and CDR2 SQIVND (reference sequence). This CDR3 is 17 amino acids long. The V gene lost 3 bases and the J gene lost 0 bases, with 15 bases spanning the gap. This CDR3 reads CASSIDPVLYSNQPQHF. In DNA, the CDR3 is TGTGCCAGTAGTATTGATCCAGTCTTGTATAGCAATCAGCCCCAGCATTTT.

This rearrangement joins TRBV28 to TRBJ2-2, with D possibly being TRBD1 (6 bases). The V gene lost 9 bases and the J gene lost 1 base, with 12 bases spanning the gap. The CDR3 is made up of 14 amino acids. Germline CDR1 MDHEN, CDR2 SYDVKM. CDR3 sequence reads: CASQTGGNTGELFF. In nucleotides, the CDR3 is TGTGCCAGTCAGACAGGTGGGAACACCGGGGAGCTGTTTTTT.

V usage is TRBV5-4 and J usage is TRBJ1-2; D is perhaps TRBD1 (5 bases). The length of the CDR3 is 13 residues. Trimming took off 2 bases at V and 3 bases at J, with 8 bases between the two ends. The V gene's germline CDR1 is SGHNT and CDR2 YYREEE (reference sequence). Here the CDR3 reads CASSFRAHYGYTF. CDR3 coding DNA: TGTGCCAGCAGCTTCAGGGCCCACTATGGCTACACCTTC.

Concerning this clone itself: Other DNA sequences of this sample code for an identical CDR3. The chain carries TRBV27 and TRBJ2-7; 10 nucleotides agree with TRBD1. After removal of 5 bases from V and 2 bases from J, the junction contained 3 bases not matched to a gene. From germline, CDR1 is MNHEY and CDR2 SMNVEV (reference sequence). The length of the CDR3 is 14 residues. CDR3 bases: TGTGCCAGCAGTCCGGGACAGGGGACCTACGAGCAGTACTTC. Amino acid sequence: CASSPGQGTYEQYF.

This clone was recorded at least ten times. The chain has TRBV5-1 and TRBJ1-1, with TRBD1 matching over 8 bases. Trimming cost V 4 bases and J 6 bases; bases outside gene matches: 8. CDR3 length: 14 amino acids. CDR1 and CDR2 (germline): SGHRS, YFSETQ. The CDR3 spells CASSPNRGIAEAFF. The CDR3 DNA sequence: TGCGCCAGCAGCCCCAACAGGGGGATCGCTGAAGCTTTCTTT.

The CDR3 bases are TGTGCCAGTAGTATCACCGGGACAGGGTCCGAGCAGTACTTC. It specifies CASSITGTGSEQYF. This chain uses TRBV19 with TRBJ2-7, with TRBD1 identical over 9 bases. This CDR3 is built from 14 residues. V lost 3 bases and J lost 6; bases outside the gene matches: 6. Germline V gene data show CDR1 as LNHDA and CDR2 as SQIVND (reference sequence).

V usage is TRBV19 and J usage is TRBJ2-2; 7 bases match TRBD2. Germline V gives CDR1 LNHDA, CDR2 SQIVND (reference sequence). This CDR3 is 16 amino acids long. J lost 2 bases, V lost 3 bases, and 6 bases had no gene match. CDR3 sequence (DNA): TGTGCCAGTAGTATTGGCGGGAGCCTCAACACCGGGGAGCTGTTTTTT. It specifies CASSIGGSLNTGELFF.

CDR3 coding DNA: TGTGCCAGCAGTTACGGCAGGGGGAATGAAAAACTGTTTTTT. This codes for CASSYGRGNEKLFF. V is TRBV6-5 and J is TRBJ1-4; 7 bases fit TRBD1. The germline CDR1 and CDR2 sequences are MNHEY and SVGAGI. This CDR3 spans 14 amino acids. V trimming: 2 bases; J trimming: 5 bases; junction bases outside the gene matches: 2.

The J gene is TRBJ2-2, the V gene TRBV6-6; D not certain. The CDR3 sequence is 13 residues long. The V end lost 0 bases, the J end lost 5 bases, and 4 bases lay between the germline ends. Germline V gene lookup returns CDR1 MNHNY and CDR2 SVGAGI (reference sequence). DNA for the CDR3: TGTGCCAGCAGTTACTCGACAACCGGGGAGCTGTTTTTT. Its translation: CASSYSTTGELFF.

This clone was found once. In DNA, the CDR3 is TGTGCCAGCAGCTTGGACCTGCTCAGAACTGAAGCTTTCTTT. Protein sequence: CASSLDLLRTEAFF. The chain combines TRBV5-4 with TRBJ1-1; the D is unclear. The CDR3 is 14 residues long. The germline V gene encodes CDR1 SGHNT and CDR2 YYREEE (reference sequence). V gave up 0 bases and J gave up 5 bases, with 11 bases separating them.

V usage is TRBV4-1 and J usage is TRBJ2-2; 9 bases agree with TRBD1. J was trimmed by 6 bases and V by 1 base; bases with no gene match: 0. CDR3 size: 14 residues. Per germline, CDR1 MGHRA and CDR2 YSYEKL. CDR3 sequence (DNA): TGCGCCAGCAGCCAAGGACAGGGGGCCGGGGAGCTGTTTTTT. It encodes CASSQGQGAGELFF.

The chain's CDR3 is CASSSREGGPGGYTF. The CDR3 DNA reads TGCGCCAGCAGCTCCCGGGAAGGCGGTCCTGGAGGCTACACCTTC. The chain recombines TRBV5-1 with TRBJ1-2; D uncertain. Germline loops: CDR1 SGHRS, CDR2 YFSETQ. The ends were cut back, 3 bases at V and 8 bases at J, with 20 bases in the middle. This CDR3 comprises 15 residues. Full variable domain (missing parts from reference TRBV5-1 and TRBJ1-2): KAGVTQTPRYLIKTRGQQVTLSCSPISGHRSVSWYQQTPGQGLQFLFEYFSETQRNKGNFPGRFSGRQFSNSRSEMNVSTLELGDSALYLCASSSREGGPGGYTFGSGTRLTVV.

Written as DNA, the CDR3 is TGTGCCAGCAGGGGCCCCCGGGACAGGCCTCCTGGAAACACCATATATTTT. It codes for CASRGPRDRPPGNTIYF. The genes are TRBV2 and TRBJ1-3; 8 bases fit TRBD1. V lost 6 bases to trimming and J lost 2 bases; unmatched junction nucleotides: 12. Germline assignment: CDR1 SNHLY and CDR2 FYNNEI. This CDR3 has 17 residues.

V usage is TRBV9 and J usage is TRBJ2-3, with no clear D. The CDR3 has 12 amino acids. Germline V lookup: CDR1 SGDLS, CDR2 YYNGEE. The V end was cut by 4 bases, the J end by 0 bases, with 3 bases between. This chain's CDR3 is CASSSSTDTQYF. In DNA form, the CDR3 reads TGTGCCAGCAGCTCTAGCACAGATACGCAGTATTTT.

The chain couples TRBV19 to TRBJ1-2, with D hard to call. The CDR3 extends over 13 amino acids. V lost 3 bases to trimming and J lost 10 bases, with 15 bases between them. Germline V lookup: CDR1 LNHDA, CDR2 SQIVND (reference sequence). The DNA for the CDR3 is TGTGCCAGTAGTATGTTTGGTGGGCAGGACTACACCTTC. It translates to CASSMFGGQDYTF.